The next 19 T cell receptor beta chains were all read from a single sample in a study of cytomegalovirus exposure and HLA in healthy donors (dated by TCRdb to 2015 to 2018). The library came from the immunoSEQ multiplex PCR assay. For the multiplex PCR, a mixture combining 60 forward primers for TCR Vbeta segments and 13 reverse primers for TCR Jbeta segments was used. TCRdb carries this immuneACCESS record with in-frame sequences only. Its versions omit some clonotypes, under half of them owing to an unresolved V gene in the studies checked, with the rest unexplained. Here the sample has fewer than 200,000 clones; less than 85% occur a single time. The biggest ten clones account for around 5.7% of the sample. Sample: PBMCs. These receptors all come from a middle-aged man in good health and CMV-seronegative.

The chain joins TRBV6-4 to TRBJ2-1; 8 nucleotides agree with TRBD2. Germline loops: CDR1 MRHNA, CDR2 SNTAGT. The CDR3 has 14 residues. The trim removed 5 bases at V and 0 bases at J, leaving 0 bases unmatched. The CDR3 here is CASSLAGSYNEQFF. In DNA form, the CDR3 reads TGTGCCAGCAGTCTAGCGGGCTCCTACAATGAGCAGTTCTTC.

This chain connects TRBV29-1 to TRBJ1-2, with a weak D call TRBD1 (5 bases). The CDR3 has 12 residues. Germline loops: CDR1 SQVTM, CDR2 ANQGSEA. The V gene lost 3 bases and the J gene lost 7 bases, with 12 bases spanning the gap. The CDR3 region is CSVDLRVGGYTF. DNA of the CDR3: TGCAGCGTTGATCTCAGGGTGGGTGGCTACACCTTC.

As DNA, the CDR3 is TGTGCCTGGAGTCTTCGGGCAGGGGATTCACCCCTCCACTTT. Translated, it gives CAWSLRAGDSPLHF. V is TRBV30 and J is TRBJ1-6, with TRBD1 as a possible D gene (6 bases). CDR1 and CDR2 from the germline V gene are GTSNPN and SVGIG (reference sequence). Trimming took 2 bases from V and 8 from J, leaving 13 bases between them. This CDR3 contains 14 residues. The whole variable domain, remainder taken from reference TRBV30 and TRBJ1-6, is SQTIHQWPATLVQPVGSPLSLECTVEGTSNPNLYWYRQAAGRGLQLLFYSVGIGQISSEVPQNLSASRPQDRQFILSSKKLLLSDSGFYLCAWSLRAGDSPLHFGNGTRLTVT.

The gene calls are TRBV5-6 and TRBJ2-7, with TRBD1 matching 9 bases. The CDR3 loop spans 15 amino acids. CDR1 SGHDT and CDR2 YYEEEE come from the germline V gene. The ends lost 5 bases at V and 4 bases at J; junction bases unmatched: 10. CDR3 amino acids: CASRRRTGVWYEQYF. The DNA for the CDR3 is TGTGCCAGCAGACGCAGGACAGGGGTATGGTACGAGCAGTACTTC.

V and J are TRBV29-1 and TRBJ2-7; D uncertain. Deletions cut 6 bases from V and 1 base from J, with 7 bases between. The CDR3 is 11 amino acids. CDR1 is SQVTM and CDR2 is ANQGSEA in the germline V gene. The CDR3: CSVPGSYEQYF. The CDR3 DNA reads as TGCAGCGTCCCGGGTTCCTACGAGCAGTACTTC.

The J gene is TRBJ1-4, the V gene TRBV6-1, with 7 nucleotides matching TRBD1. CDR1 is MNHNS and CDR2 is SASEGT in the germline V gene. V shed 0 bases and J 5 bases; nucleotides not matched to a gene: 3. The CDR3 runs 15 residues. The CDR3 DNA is TGTGCCAGCAGTGAAGCGGGACAGAGGAATGAAAAACTGTTTTTT. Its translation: CASSEAGQRNEKLFF.

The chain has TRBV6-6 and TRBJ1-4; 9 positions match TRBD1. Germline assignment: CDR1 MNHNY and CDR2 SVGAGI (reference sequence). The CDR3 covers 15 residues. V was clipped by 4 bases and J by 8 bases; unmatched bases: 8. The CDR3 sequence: CASSSRTGGREKLFF. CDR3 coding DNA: TGTGCCAGCAGTTCCCGAACAGGGGGCAGGGAAAAACTGTTTTTT.

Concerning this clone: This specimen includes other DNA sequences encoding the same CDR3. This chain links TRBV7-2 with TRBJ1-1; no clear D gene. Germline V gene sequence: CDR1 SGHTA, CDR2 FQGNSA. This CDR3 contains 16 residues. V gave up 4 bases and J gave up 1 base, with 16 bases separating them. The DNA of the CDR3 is TGTGCCAGCAGCTGGGTCGTGGGCAGACAGAACACTGAAGCTTTCTTT. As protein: CASSWVVGRQNTEAFF.

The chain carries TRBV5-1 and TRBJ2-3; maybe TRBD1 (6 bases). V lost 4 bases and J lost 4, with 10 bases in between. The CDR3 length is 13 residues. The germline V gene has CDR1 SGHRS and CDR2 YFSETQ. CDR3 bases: TGCGCCAGCAGCGTAACAGGGCCAGATACGCAGTATTTT. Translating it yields CASSVTGPDTQYF.

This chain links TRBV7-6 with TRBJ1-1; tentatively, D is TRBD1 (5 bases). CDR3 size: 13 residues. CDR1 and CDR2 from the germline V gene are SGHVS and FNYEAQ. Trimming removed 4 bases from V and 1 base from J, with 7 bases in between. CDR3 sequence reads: CASSSGQNTEAFF. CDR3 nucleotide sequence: TGTGCCAGCAGCTCCGGACAGAACACTGAAGCTTTCTTT.

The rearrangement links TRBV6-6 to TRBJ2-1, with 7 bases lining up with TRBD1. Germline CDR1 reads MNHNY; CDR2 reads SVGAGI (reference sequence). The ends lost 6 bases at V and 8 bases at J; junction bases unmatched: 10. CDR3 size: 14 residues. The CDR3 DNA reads TGTGCCAGCAGCCCTACCAAGGGGGCGTATGAGCAGTTCTTC. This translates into CASSPTKGAYEQFF.

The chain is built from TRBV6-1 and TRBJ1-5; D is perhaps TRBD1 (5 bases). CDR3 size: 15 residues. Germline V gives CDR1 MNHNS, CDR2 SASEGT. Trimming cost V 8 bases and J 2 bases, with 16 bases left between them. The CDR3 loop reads CASLGVGVGNQPQHF. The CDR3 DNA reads TGTGCCAGCTTGGGCGTAGGGGTCGGCAATCAGCCCCAGCATTTT.

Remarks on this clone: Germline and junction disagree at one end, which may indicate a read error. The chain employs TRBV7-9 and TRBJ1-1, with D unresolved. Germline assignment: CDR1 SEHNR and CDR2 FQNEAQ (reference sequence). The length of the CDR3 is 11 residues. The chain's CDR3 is CSSSLGPEAFF. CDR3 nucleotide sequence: TGTTCCAGCAGCTTAGGGCCAGAAGCTTTCTTT.

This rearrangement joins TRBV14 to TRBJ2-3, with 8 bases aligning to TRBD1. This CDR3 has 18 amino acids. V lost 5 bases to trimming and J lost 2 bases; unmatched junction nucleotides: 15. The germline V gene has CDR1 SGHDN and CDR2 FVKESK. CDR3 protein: CASSFTLRAGGFTDTQYF. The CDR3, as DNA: TGTGCCAGCAGCTTTACCCTCAGGGCAGGGGGCTTCACAGATACGCAGTATTTT.

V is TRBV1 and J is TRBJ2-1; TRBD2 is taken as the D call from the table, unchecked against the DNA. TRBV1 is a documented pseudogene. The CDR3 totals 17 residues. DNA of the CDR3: TGCACCAGCAGCCAAATTTCGGGACTCCAATCCAATGGTGAGCAGTTCTTC. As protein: CTSSQISGLQSNGEQFF.

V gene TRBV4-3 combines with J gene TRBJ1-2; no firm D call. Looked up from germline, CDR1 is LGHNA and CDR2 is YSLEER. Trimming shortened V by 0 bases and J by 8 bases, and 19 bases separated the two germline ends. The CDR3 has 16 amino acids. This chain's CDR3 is CASSQDRELLIGGYTF. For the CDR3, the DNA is TGCGCCAGCAGCCAAGATCGGGAACTCCTCATAGGAGGCTACACCTTC.

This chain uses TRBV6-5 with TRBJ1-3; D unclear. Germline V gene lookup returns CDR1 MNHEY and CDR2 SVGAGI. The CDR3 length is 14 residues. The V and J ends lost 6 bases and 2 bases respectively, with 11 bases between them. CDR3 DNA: TGTGCCAGCAGCCCAGGATGGGCTGGAAACACCATATATTTT. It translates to CASSPGWAGNTIYF.

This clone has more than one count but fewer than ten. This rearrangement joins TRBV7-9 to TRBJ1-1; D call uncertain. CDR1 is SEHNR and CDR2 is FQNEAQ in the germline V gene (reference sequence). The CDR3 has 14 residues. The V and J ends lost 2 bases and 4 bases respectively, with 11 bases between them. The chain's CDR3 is CASSLLLRGTEAFF. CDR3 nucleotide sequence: TGTGCCAGCAGCTTATTACTACGAGGCACTGAAGCTTTCTTT.

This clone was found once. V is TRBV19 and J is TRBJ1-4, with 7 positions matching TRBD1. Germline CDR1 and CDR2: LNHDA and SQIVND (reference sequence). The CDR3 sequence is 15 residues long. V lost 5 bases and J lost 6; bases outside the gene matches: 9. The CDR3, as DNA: TGTGCCAGTAGTCCAGATACCGGGACAGATGAAAAACTGTTTTTT. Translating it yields CASSPDTGTDEKLFF.